The clone carrying this T cell receptor (beta chain) was observed many times. Its antigen is undetermined. The entry originates in a study of T-cell memory formation after mild COVID-19. The study, taken as a whole, reports: Clones that contracted from day 15 to 85 were balanced CD4/CD8, while later expanders leaned CD4+. Proof of SARS-CoV-2 specificity was absent for the second-wave clones that crested on day 37.

V lost 4 bases and J 5 bases, leaving 15 bases between the germline ends. CDR3 length: 15 amino acids. Germline assignment: CDR1 MNHEY and CDR2 SMNVEV (reference sequence). Amplification by 5'RACE using constant-segment primers produced TCR alpha and TCR beta cDNA libraries that carried sample barcodes and UMIs. TCRdb called the 5' RACE reads again in MiXCR, with one record for every CDR3 protein. In the table there are 250,000 to 300,000 distinct CDR3 sequences, about 17% of which are singletons. Specimen: PBMCs or a T cell subset sorted from them (not recorded which). J is TRBJ1-5 and V is TRBV27; possible D gene TRBD1, 5 bases. This clonotype originated in a man between 18 and 29 years old who had mild COVID-19 (a few samples of this study predate the infection). Cell type and time point are not known. The CDR3 region is CASSSGQPSYQPQHF. DNA for the CDR3: TGTGCCAGCAGTTCGGGGCAGCCATCCTATCAGCCCCAGCATTTT.